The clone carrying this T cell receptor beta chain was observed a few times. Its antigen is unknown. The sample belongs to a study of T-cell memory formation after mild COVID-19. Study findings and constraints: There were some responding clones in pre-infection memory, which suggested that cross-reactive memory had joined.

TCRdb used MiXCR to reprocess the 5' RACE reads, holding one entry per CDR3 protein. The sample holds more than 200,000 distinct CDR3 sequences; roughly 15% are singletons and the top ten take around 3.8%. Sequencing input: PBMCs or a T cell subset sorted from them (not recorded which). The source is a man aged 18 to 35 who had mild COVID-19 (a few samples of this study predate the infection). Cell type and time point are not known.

CDR3 sequence (DNA): TGTGCCAGCAGTGAAGACTATAGGGGAAACGAGCAGTACGTC. It is translated as CASSEDYRGNEQYV. The chain joins TRBV6-1 to TRBJ2-7; D possibly corresponds to TRBD1 (5 bases). Germline V lookup: CDR1 MNHNS, CDR2 SASEGT. The CDR3 length is 14 residues. Trimming took off 1 base at V and 5 bases at J, with 12 bases between the two ends.